Following are 24 T cell receptor beta chains from one sample sequenced in a study of T cells in tuberculosis. TCRdb's table, derived via immunoSEQ multiplex PCR, lists solely in-frame clones and lacks some. The sample lists more than 35,000 clones, 90% to 95% occurring once. Sequences were obtained from PBMCs. These TCRs come from a donor between 10 and 35 years old with latent tuberculosis or without tuberculosis infection.

V usage is TRBV30 and J usage is TRBJ2-1, with D maybe TRBD1 (5 bases). The CDR3 consists of 15 residues. Looked up from germline, CDR1 is GTSNPN and CDR2 is SVGIG (reference sequence). Trimming took off 4 bases at V and 3 bases at J, with 16 bases between the two ends. The CDR3 DNA follows: TGTGCCTGGACCGAGACAGTTACTAACTACAATGAGCAGTTCTTC. It specifies CAWTETVTNYNEQFF.

The sample holds one count of this clone. V and J are TRBV30 and TRBJ2-3; D possibly corresponds to TRBD2 (6 bases). The CDR3 is 15 amino acids. The germline V and J ends were trimmed by 0 bases and 2 bases, with 12 bases remaining between them. The germline V gene encodes CDR1 GTSNPN and CDR2 SVGIG (reference sequence). The CDR3 region is CAWSVASGYTDTQYF. For the CDR3, the DNA is TGTGCCTGGAGTGTGGCCAGCGGGTACACAGATACGCAGTATTTT.

The CDR3 DNA reads TGTGCCAGCAGCGAGCCGACAGGCTACACCTTC. Translated, it gives CASSEPTGYTF. The rearrangement uses TRBV9 and TRBJ1-2; D unresolved. V was shortened by 3 bases and J by 8 bases, with 8 bases between the two germline ends. Germline V gene lookup returns CDR1 SGDLS and CDR2 YYNGEE. CDR3 length: 11 residues.

The chain is built from TRBV6-6 and TRBJ2-1; 9 nucleotides match TRBD2. The CDR3 is made up of 15 amino acids. With V trimmed by 4 bases and J by 5 bases, 6 bases remained unmatched. Germline CDR1 reads MNHNY; CDR2 reads SVGAGI (reference sequence). The CDR3 loop reads CASSWTSEVNNEQFF. In nucleotides, the CDR3 is TGTGCCAGCAGTTGGACTAGCGAGGTTAACAATGAGCAGTTCTTC.

This chain uses TRBV7-9 with TRBJ1-5, with D possibly being TRBD1 (6 bases). Trimming cost V 1 base and J 5 bases, with 15 bases left between them. In germline, CDR1 is SEHNR, CDR2 FQNEAQ (reference sequence). The CDR3 runs 16 residues. The chain's CDR3 is CASSLVGPGEYQPQHF. CDR3 DNA: TGTGCCAGCAGCTTAGTAGGACCAGGGGAATATCAGCCCCAGCATTTT.

The J gene is TRBJ2-1, the V gene TRBV18; D uncertain. Trimming removed 3 bases at V and 6 bases at J, with 15 bases between. Germline V gene lookup returns CDR1 KGHSH and CDR2 LQKENI. The CDR3 is 15 residues long. CDR3 in DNA: TGTGCCAGCTCACCGGCCCTAGATCGGTTCAATGAGCAGTTCTTC. Amino acid sequence: CASSPALDRFNEQFF.

The chain links TRBV6-1 to TRBJ1-2; a possible D gene is TRBD1 (6 bases). The CDR3 sequence is 12 residues long. The germline gives CDR1 MNHNS, CDR2 SASEGT. V was shortened by 8 bases and J by 2 bases, with 9 bases between the two germline ends. CDR3 region: CASYGTNYGYTF. For the CDR3, the DNA is TGTGCCAGCTACGGGACAAACTATGGCTACACCTTC.

This sequence joins TRBV5-1 and TRBJ2-3; TRBD2 matches at 10 bases. V gave up 3 bases and J gave up 3 bases; unmatched junction bases: 4. Germline CDR1 SGHRS, CDR2 YFSETQ. The CDR3 contains 15 residues. CDR3 sequence reads: CASSSVAGGTDTQYF. CDR3 nucleotides: TGCGCCAGCAGCTCCGTAGCGGGGGGAACAGATACGCAGTATTTT.

The chain recombines TRBV13 with TRBJ2-4; 8 bases agree with TRBD1. The CDR3 consists of 14 residues. After removal of 5 bases from V and 8 bases from J, the junction contained 8 bases not matched to a gene. CDR1 and CDR2 from the germline V gene are PRHDT and FYEKMQ (reference sequence). The CDR3 DNA is TGTGCCAGCAGCCTTCGGACAGGGCTCGACATTCAGTACTTC. Its translation is CASSLRTGLDIQYF.

The CDR3 nucleotides are TGTGCCAGAAGCGTATGTCTTCTTTCCGGGGCCAAAAACATTCAGTACTTC. Its translation is CARSVCLLSGAKNIQYF. This chain uses TRBV5-3 with TRBJ2-4; D gene ambiguous. TRBV5-3 is filed as an ORF, its function uncertain. Trimming shortened V by 4 bases and J by 1 base, and 18 bases separated the two germline ends. The CDR3 is 17 residues long.

This chain joins TRBV6-4 and TRBJ2-7, with 9 nucleotides matching TRBD2. Looked up from germline, CDR1 is MRHNA and CDR2 is SNTAGT. CDR3 length equals 15 residues. Unmatched junction bases numbered 4, after V lost 3 bases and J lost 1 base. The CDR3 is CASSEEAGGSYEQYF. The DNA for the CDR3 is TGTGCCAGCAGTGAAGAAGCGGGAGGTTCCTACGAGCAGTACTTC.

The chain is built from TRBV19 and TRBJ2-3, with 8 bases lining up with TRBD2. Germline V gives CDR1 LNHDA, CDR2 SQIVND (reference sequence). This CDR3 spans 17 amino acids. Trimming at V came to 2 bases and at J to 2 bases, leaving 9 bases not matched to a gene. CDR3: CASSIKPAGGLTDTQYF. As DNA, the CDR3 is TGTGCCAGTAGTATAAAACCCGCGGGGGGACTCACAGATACGCAGTATTTT.

The chain links TRBV21-1 to TRBJ1-3; the D segment call TRBD1 is taken from the table without a DNA check. TRBV21-1 is a pseudogene locus. The CDR3 runs to 16 residues. CDR3 coding DNA: TGTGCCAGCAGCAAAGCGGTGAGGGGGCCTGGAAACACCATATATTTT. It yields the protein CASSKAVRGPGNTIYF.

The V gene is TRBV6-6, the J gene TRBJ1-3; D is unresolved. CDR1 and CDR2 (germline): MNHNY, SVGAGI (reference sequence). The CDR3 spans 16 residues. V shed 2 bases and J shed 2 bases, with 13 bases lying between them. CDR3 DNA sequence: TGTGCCAGCAGTTACGCCCCCGAGGGCCCTGGAAACACCATATATTTT. This sequence encodes CASSYAPEGPGNTIYF.

This chain joins TRBV27 and TRBJ2-1, with D perhaps TRBD2 (6 bases). Germline lookup yields CDR1 MNHEY and CDR2 SMNVEV (reference sequence). This CDR3 is built from 14 residues. Trimming removed 6 bases from V and 1 base from J, with 10 bases in between. As DNA, the CDR3 is TGTGCCAGCAGCTTCGGGAGTTCCTACAATGAGCAGTTCTTC. It specifies CASSFGSSYNEQFF.

The chain couples TRBV12-5 to TRBJ2-1; 7 positions match TRBD2. Looked up from germline, CDR1 is LGHNT and CDR2 is FRNRAP. This CDR3 has 15 amino acids. The V and J ends lost 7 bases and 0 bases, in that order; junction bases with no gene match: 6. This CDR3 is CASAGAGYSYNEQFF. Written as DNA, the CDR3 is TGTGCTAGTGCCGGAGCGGGATACTCCTACAATGAGCAGTTCTTC.

The chain recombines TRBV30 with TRBJ1-1; D gene uncertain. From germline, CDR1 is GTSNPN and CDR2 SVGIG (reference sequence). Trimming took 0 bases from V and 0 from J, leaving 14 bases between them. This CDR3 is 16 amino acids long. The CDR3 coding sequence is TGTGCCTGGAGTGTATTTCGGCAGGTTATGAACACTGAAGCTTTCTTT. Its translation is CAWSVFRQVMNTEAFF.

The CDR3 loop is CASSFGGTGKEETQYF. For the CDR3, the DNA is TGTGCCAGCAGTTTTGGGGGGACAGGGAAAGAAGAGACCCAGTACTTC. The chain has TRBV28 and TRBJ2-5; the match to TRBD1 covers 9 bases. The CDR3 is made up of 16 amino acids. The V and J ends lost 3 bases and 3 bases, in that order; junction bases with no gene match: 8. CDR1 and CDR2 (germline): MDHEN, SYDVKM. Full variable domain (missing parts from reference TRBV28 and TRBJ2-5): DVKVTQSSRYLVKRTGEKVFLECVQDMDHENMFWYRQDPGLGLRLIYFSYDVKMKEKGDIPEGYSVSREKKERFSLILESASTNQTSMYLCASSFGGTGKEETQYFGPGTRLLVL.

V is TRBV19 and J is TRBJ1-5, with 7 bases matching TRBD1. The germline gives CDR1 LNHDA, CDR2 SQIVND (reference sequence). The J segment lost 0 bases and the V segment lost 4 bases, leaving 6 bases of the junction unmatched. The CDR3 extends over 16 amino acids. Here the CDR3 DNA reads TGTGCCAGTAGTACCATACAGGGGATTAGCAATCAGCCCCAGCATTTT. Its protein product is CASSTIQGISNQPQHF.

The chain couples TRBV6-5 to TRBJ2-1; tentative D call: TRBD1 (5 bases). The CDR3 has 14 amino acids. Trimming left V 2 bases short and J 9 bases short, with 14 bases between. Germline CDR1 MNHEY, CDR2 SVGAGI. The CDR3 protein is CASSYTSGMAEQFF. The CDR3 DNA is TGTGCCAGCAGTTACACATCAGGGATGGCTGAGCAGTTCTTC.

This sequence joins TRBV5-1 and TRBJ2-3, with TRBD2 matching over 7 bases. The CDR3 is 15 residues long. Germline trimming cut 4 bases from V and 2 bases from J; bases unmatched to any gene: 7. CDR1 is SGHRS and CDR2 is YFSETQ in the germline V gene. The CDR3, as DNA: TGCGCCAGCAGCCCGAAGACTAGCACCACAGATACGCAGTATTTT. Its protein product is CASSPKTSTTDTQYF.

The chain combines TRBV11-2 with TRBJ2-3; 7 positions match TRBD2. V trimming: 1 base; J trimming: 2 bases; junction bases outside the gene matches: 6. The germline V gene encodes CDR1 SGHAT and CDR2 FQNNGV. The CDR3 length is 16 residues. CDR3 protein: CASSLGPSGYTDTQYF. For the CDR3, the DNA is TGTGCCAGCAGCTTAGGCCCTAGCGGTTACACAGATACGCAGTATTTT. The variable domain in full, completed from reference TRBV11-2 and TRBJ2-3, reads EAGVAQSPRYKIIEKRQSVAFWCNPISGHATLYWYQQILGQGPKLLIQFQNNGVVDDSQLPKDRFSAERLKGVDSTLKIQPAKLEDSAVYLCASSLGPSGYTDTQYFGPGTRLTVL.

This clone came up a few times. The CDR3 protein is CATSRGLEQYF. Written as DNA, the CDR3 is TGTGCCACTTCCAGGGGGCTCGAGCAGTACTTC. The V gene is TRBV19, the J gene TRBJ2-7; 8 positions match TRBD1. Germline CDR1 LNHDA, CDR2 SQIVND (reference sequence). Trimming cost V 10 bases and J 6 bases; bases outside gene matches: 5. This CDR3 contains 11 residues.

The V gene is TRBV4-1, the J gene TRBJ1-3; 7 positions agree with TRBD1. The CDR3 runs to 15 residues. With 1 base clipped from V and 1 base from J, the junction kept 1 base outside the gene matches. Germline V CDR1 and CDR2: MGHRA, YSYEKL. This chain's CDR3 is CASSQVRGSGNTIYF. The DNA for the CDR3 is TGCGCCAGCAGCCAAGTCAGGGGGTCTGGAAACACCATATATTTT.